This TCR beta chain was identified in a study of OX40 agonist ivuxolimab in advanced cancers. On the study more broadly: Approximately 41% of patients had received prior checkpoint inhibitor therapy.

Assay used: immunoSEQ multiplex PCR; TCRdb lists only in-frame clones, some missing. The sample yields about 32,000 clones, around nine tenths seen once. The origin of this receptor is an adult with an advanced solid tumor such as melanoma, head and neck, liver or kidney cancer. Here the sequenced sample was CD4+ or CD8+ T cells sorted from blood, taken in a trial of the OX40 agonist ivuxolimab.

The CDR3 nucleotides are TGTGCCACCATACAACCCGGCGGTTTTGGCGGGGGAAACCTCTACGAGCAGTACTTC. This codes for CATIQPGGFGGGNLYEQYF. The J gene is TRBJ2-7, the V gene TRBV7-2; 7 nucleotides match TRBD2. Per the germline V gene, CDR1 is SGHTA and CDR2 is FQGNSA. This CDR3 has 19 residues. After removal of 10 bases from V and 3 bases from J, the junction contained 27 bases not matched to a gene.